The 19 T cell receptor beta chains listed next were all sequenced from one sample in a study of T cells in Graves' hyperthyroidism and ophthalmopathy. TCR beta CDR3 regions were amplified from RNA. Researchers ran a first-round RT-PCR on the TCR CDR3 using the HTBI primer set. TCRdb reprocessed the multiplex PCR reads via MiXCR and lists one record per CDR3 protein. The data contain roughly 400,000 distinct CDR3 sequences, 11% to 15% of them singletons. Sequenced: blood. The receptors were sampled from a man aged 50 to 60 with Graves' ophthalmopathy.

The chain uses TRBV20-1 and TRBJ2-5; the D gene is possibly TRBD2 (5 bases). Germline CDR1 DFQATT, CDR2 SNEGSKA (reference sequence). Trimming removed 0 bases from V and 1 base from J, with 12 bases in between. The CDR3 runs 15 residues. The DNA of the CDR3 is TGCAGTGCTAGAGATATCGGGGATGTCCAAGAGACCCAGTACTTC. Protein: CSARDIGDVQETQYF.

V gene TRBV19 combines with J gene TRBJ1-1; possible D gene TRBD1, 5 bases. The ends were cut back, 4 bases at V and 1 base at J, with 10 bases in the middle. Germline V gives CDR1 LNHDA, CDR2 SQIVND (reference sequence). The CDR3 has 14 residues. This chain's CDR3 is CASSTRQRNTEAFF. The CDR3 region has the DNA TGTGCCAGTAGTACCCGACAGAGGAACACTGAAGCTTTCTTT.

This clonotype was seen more than once but under ten times. The rearrangement links TRBV9 to TRBJ2-2; D might be TRBD2 (5 bases). CDR3 length equals 15 residues. Germline V CDR1 and CDR2: SGDLS, YYNGEE. Trimming stripped 3 bases from V and 3 bases from J, with 12 bases between. The CDR3: CASSERGPDTGELFF. The CDR3 nucleotides read TGTGCCAGCAGCGAGCGAGGGCCTGACACCGGGGAGCTGTTTTTT.

This clonotype has ten or more counts. The rearrangement links TRBV20-1 to TRBJ2-3; 8 nucleotides match TRBD2. The V and J ends lost 6 bases and 4 bases, in that order; junction bases with no gene match: 9. The CDR3 has 14 amino acids. Germline CDR1 DFQATT, CDR2 SNEGSKA (reference sequence). The CDR3, as DNA: TGCAGTGCCTCGGGGGGGGGAGGCGCAGATACGCAGTATTTT. This encodes CSASGGGGADTQYF.

In its sample, this clonotype was seen a few times. The chain recombines TRBV9 with TRBJ2-3; 14 nucleotides line up with TRBD2. The J segment lost 3 bases and the V segment lost 4 bases, leaving 13 bases of the junction unmatched. The CDR3 extends over 19 amino acids. The germline gives CDR1 SGDLS, CDR2 YYNGEE. The CDR3 nucleotides read TGTGCCAGCAGCACCCAAACCGGGACTAGCGGGAGTGGTACAGATACGCAGTATTTT. Its protein is CASSTQTGTSGSGTDTQYF.

This chain joins TRBV12-3 or TRBV12-4 and TRBJ2-1; 11 positions match TRBD2. Trimming at V came to 5 bases and at J to 5 bases, leaving 11 bases not matched to a gene. CDR3 length: 17 amino acids. The CDR3 is CASSTEISGRGHNEQFF. Here the CDR3 DNA reads TGTGCCAGCAGTACCGAAATTAGCGGGAGGGGCCACAATGAGCAGTTCTTC.

As to this clonotype: An end of the junction does not agree with germline; a read error may underlie this. The chain combines TRBV7-9 with TRBJ2-7, with TRBD1 matching over 7 bases. Germline values: CDR1 SEHNR, CDR2 FQNEAQ (reference sequence). The CDR3 sequence is 17 residues long. CDR3 bases: TGTGCGAGCAGCCCACGAGGTGACAGGGTCGAAATGTACGAGCAGTACTTC. It specifies CASSPRGDRVEMYEQYF.

The V gene is TRBV6-2 or TRBV6-3, the J gene TRBJ2-1; tentative D call: TRBD1 (5 bases). The CDR3 runs 14 residues. The germline V gene has CDR1 MNHEY and CDR2 SVGEGT. The V end lost 5 bases, the J end lost 5 bases, and 13 bases lay between the germline ends. Here the CDR3 DNA reads TGTGCCAGCAGTGCAGGGTCTAAGGACAATGAGCAGTTCTTC. This gives the protein CASSAGSKDNEQFF.

The sample holds many counts of this clonotype. The chain carries TRBV6-1 and TRBJ2-3, with TRBD1 identical over 9 bases. V trimming: 6 bases; J trimming: 0 bases; junction bases outside the gene matches: 7. The germline gives CDR1 MNHNS, CDR2 SASEGT. CDR3 size: 16 residues. As DNA, the CDR3 is TGTGCCAGCAGGTCGATACAGGGGGCTAGCACAGATACGCAGTATTTT. This encodes CASRSIQGASTDTQYF.

The chain joins TRBV7-3 to TRBJ2-3, with 11 bases that match TRBD2. The CDR3 is 17 amino acids. Trimming removed 7 bases from V and 0 bases from J; junction bases left unmatched: 9. Germline loops: CDR1 SGHTA, CDR2 FQGTGA. CDR3 loop: CASTPTGTSGSTDTQYF. CDR3 nucleotides: TGTGCCAGCACCCCCACCGGGACTAGCGGAAGCACAGATACGCAGTATTTT.

This clonotype was found many times. The chain couples TRBV20-1 to TRBJ2-1, with TRBD2 matching over 15 bases. With 4 bases clipped from V and 8 bases from J, the junction kept 3 bases outside the gene matches. CDR1 DFQATT and CDR2 SNEGSKA come from the germline V gene (reference sequence). This CDR3 contains 14 residues. DNA for the CDR3: TGCAGTGCTATAGGACTAGCGGGAGGGCATGAGCAGTTCTTC. This codes for CSAIGLAGGHEQFF.

The J gene is TRBJ1-5, the V gene TRBV20-1, with TRBD1 identical over 9 bases. Germline V gene lookup returns CDR1 DFQATT and CDR2 SNEGSKA (reference sequence). This CDR3 contains 14 residues. V gave up 6 bases and J gave up 7 bases; unmatched junction bases: 10. The CDR3 sequence is CSATPGQGGQPQHF. Written as DNA, the CDR3 is TGCAGTGCGACACCGGGACAGGGAGGCCAGCCCCAGCATTTT.

This clonotype was recorded a few times. V and J are TRBV28 and TRBJ2-4; a possible D gene is TRBD2 (5 bases). Germline V gives CDR1 MDHEN, CDR2 SYDVKM. The V end was cut by 7 bases, the J end by 5 bases, with 12 bases between. The CDR3 extends over 13 amino acids. CDR3 bases: TGTGCCAGCACCGAGGGCGTGGAAAACATTCAGTACTTC. Encoded protein: CASTEGVENIQYF.

Only a few counts were recorded for this clonotype. The chain joins TRBV5-1 to TRBJ2-5, with TRBD2 identical over 9 bases. Germline CDR1 reads SGHRS; CDR2 reads YFSETQ. Trimming cost V 0 bases and J 4 bases; bases outside gene matches: 7. The CDR3 sequence is 16 residues long. The CDR3 here is CASSLALREGPETQYF. CDR3 nucleotides: TGCGCCAGCAGCTTGGCCTTGCGGGAGGGCCCAGAGACCCAGTACTTC.

This clonotype was recorded at least ten times. The rearrangement uses TRBV12-3 or TRBV12-4 and TRBJ2-1, with 14 bases fitting TRBD2. The CDR3 has 18 amino acids. The V and J ends lost 6 bases and 3 bases, in that order; junction bases with no gene match: 10. The CDR3 spells CASSPGLAGVDLYNEQFF. CDR3 DNA: TGTGCCAGCAGCCCGGGACTAGCGGGAGTGGATCTCTACAATGAGCAGTTCTTC.

This clonotype was observed many times. The chain uses TRBV29-1 and TRBJ1-1; possible D gene TRBD1, 6 bases. CDR1 is SQVTM and CDR2 is ANQGSEA in the germline V gene. The ends were cut back, 6 bases at V and 5 bases at J, with 19 bases in the middle. CDR3 length: 14 amino acids. This CDR3 reads CSVFGGAEETEAFF. The CDR3 DNA is TGCAGCGTCTTCGGGGGCGCTGAAGAAACTGAAGCTTTCTTT. The full variable domain, rest sourced from reference TRBV29-1 and TRBJ1-1, is SAVISQKPSRDICQRGTSLTIQCQVDSQVTMMFWYRQQPGQSLTLIATANQGSEATYESGFVIDKFPISRPNLTFSTLTVSNMSPEDSSIYLCSVFGGAEETEAFFGQGTRLTVV.

This clonotype turned up a few times. The chain employs TRBV10-3 and TRBJ2-1, with 9 bases lining up with TRBD2. This CDR3 is built from 17 residues. V shed 1 base, J shed 2 bases, and the junction held 6 bases outside the gene matches. From germline, CDR1 is ENHRY and CDR2 SYGVKD. The CDR3 coding sequence is TGTGCCATCAGTGAGTTGGCTAGCGGGAATACCTACAATGAGCAGTTCTTC. It translates to CAISELASGNTYNEQFF.

This clonotype has more than one count but fewer than ten. This sequence joins TRBV7-8 and TRBJ2-3, with 11 positions matching TRBD2. V gave up 5 bases and J gave up 0 bases; unmatched junction bases: 10. The CDR3 consists of 18 residues. Germline CDR1 reads SGHVS; CDR2 reads FQNEAQ. The CDR3 loop is CASSHAGTSGPSTDTQYF. CDR3 DNA sequence: TGTGCCAGCAGCCACGCCGGGACTAGCGGTCCTAGCACAGATACGCAGTATTTT.

In its sample, this clonotype was seen a few times. The chain has TRBV6-1 and TRBJ2-1; TRBD1 aligns across 7 bases. Germline-derived CDR1 and CDR2 are MNHNS and SASEGT. This CDR3 contains 14 residues. Trimming cost V 6 bases and J 4 bases; bases outside gene matches: 6. CDR3 DNA sequence: TGTGCCAGCAGACAGACAGGGCGATACAATGAGCAGTTCTTC. Translation gives CASRQTGRYNEQFF.